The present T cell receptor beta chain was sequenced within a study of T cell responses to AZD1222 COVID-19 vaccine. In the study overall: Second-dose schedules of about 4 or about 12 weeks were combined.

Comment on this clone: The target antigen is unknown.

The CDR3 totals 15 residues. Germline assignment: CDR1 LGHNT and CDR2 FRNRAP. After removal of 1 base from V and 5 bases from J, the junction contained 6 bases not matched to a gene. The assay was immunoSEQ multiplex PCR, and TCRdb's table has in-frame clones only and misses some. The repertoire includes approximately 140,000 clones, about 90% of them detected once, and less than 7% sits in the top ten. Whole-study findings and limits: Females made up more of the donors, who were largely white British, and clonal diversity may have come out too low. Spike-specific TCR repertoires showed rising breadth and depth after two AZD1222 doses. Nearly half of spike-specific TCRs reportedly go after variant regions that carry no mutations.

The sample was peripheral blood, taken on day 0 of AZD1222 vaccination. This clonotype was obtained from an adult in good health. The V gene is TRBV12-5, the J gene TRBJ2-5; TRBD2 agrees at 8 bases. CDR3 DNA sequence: TGTGCTAGTGGTTTGGCCGGGACTAGGACGGAGACCCAGTACTTC. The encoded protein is CASGLAGTRTETQYF.